This T cell receptor beta chain was observed in a study of regulatory T cells in long-lasting Graves disease. Time point reported: newly diagnosed GD, antithyroid drugs for less than 3 months. PBMC-extracted RNA yielded the TCR library. An endocrinology department located in Xi'an, China, was where the patients came from. This CDR3 is 13 amino acids long. V lost 0 bases and J lost 13, with 13 bases in between. CDR1 is KGHSH and CDR2 is LQKENI in the germline V gene. Arm-PCR with iRepertoire HTBI primers amplified the CDR3 regions for these TCR beta libraries. In TCRdb, the multiplex PCR reads were re-called with MiXCR into one record per CDR3 protein. There are roughly 430,000 distinct CDR3 sequences in the sample; about a sixth occur only once, and roughly 10% lies in the top ten. This clonotype appeared many times. Antigen specificity is unknown. Study outcomes and limitations: Favored gene segments in persistent disease were TRBV28, TRBJ1-2 and TRBJ2-5.

A further study also used this sample, focusing on T cells in Graves' hyperthyroidism and ophthalmopathy. Per that paper: HTBI primers were used for first-round RT-PCR of the TCR CDR3.

The sequenced sample was peripheral blood mononuclear cells (PBMCs), obtained at new diagnosis, from a patient treated with antithyroid drugs. The chain couples TRBV18 to TRBJ2-1; tentatively, D is TRBD1 or TRBD2 (5 bases each). The sequence derives from a woman under 40 with Graves disease. The CDR3 sequence is CASSPPRGRDQFF. The DNA for the CDR3 is TGTGCCAGCTCACCACCGAGGGGAAGAGATCAGTTCTTC.